The subject of this entry is one T cell receptor beta chain. What it binds is not known. One entry per CDR3 protein results from TCRdb running MiXCR on the reads. Among nearly 700,000 distinct CDR3 sequences listed, around 31% were seen once. This entry is derived from a study of T cell repertoires in cytomegalovirus infection. V lost 3 bases to trimming and J lost 5 bases; unmatched junction nucleotides: 5. There are 14 residues in the CDR3. Germline CDR1 SNHLY, CDR2 FYNNEI. The chain employs TRBV2 and TRBJ2-5, with 8 bases matching TRBD1. The material sequenced was cultured PBMCs, taken from culture after CMV antigen stimulation. The TCR originated in a human donor in good health (CMV status not recorded). Some clones in this sample may be carry-over from other donors' samples. Here the CDR3 DNA reads TGTGCCAGCAGTGAGGACAGGGACGGCGAGACCCAGTACTTC. This gives the protein CASSEDRDGETQYF.